This T cell receptor beta chain was sequenced during a study of OX40 agonist ivuxolimab in advanced cancers. Study details: Subjects had a mean age of around 60 years, with a range of roughly 20 to 79; around 80% were male. Overall study results and limits: More expanded clones were found, on average, in CD8+ than in CD4+ T cells. Partly responding patients at 0.1-3.0 mg/kg showed some of the smallest clonal expansion. Also present in some nonresponders was a low level of normalized T-cell clonal expansion.

This clone was observed once. Its antigen is unknown. The table came from immunoSEQ multiplex PCR; TCRdb's copy has only in-frame clones and leaves some out. The repertoire has roughly 55,000 clones, about 80% of them found once; the top ten carry roughly 4%. J lost 8 bases, V lost 5 bases, and 10 bases had no gene match. In germline, CDR1 is MDHEN, CDR2 SYDVKM. This CDR3 region has 14 residues. Source: CD4+ or CD8+ T cells sorted from blood, taken in a trial of the OX40 agonist ivuxolimab. V is TRBV28 and J is TRBJ2-3; 7 bases align to TRBD2. The origin of this receptor is an adult with an advanced solid tumor such as melanoma, head and neck, liver or kidney cancer. The CDR3 protein is CASSIQRGGSTQYF. The DNA of the CDR3 is TGTGCCAGCAGTATCCAGCGGGGAGGGAGTACGCAGTATTTT.